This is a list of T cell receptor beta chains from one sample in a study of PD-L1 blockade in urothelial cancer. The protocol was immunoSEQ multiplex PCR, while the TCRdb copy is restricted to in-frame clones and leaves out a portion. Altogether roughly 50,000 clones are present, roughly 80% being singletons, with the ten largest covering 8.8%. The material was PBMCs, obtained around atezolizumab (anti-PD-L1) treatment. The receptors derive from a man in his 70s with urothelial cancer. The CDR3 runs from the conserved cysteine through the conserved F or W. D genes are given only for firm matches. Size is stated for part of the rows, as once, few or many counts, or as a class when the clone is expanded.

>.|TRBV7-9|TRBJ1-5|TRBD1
TGTGCCAGCAGCCCAGGGGGAACGGCGACTCAGCCCCAGCATTTT
CASSPGGTATQPQHF
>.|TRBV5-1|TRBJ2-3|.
TGCGCCAGCAGCTTGGGACCACGAGGGGATACGCAGTATTTT
CASSLGPRGDTQYF
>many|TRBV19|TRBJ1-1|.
TGTGCCAGTAGTCCCATACCGGGGAACGAAGCTTTCTTT
CASSPIPGNEAFF
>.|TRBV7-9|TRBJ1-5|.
TGTGCCAGCAGCTTTGAGGGAGGTCAGCCCCAGCATTTT
CASSFEGGQPQHF
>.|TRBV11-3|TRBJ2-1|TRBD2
TGTGCCAGCAGCTCGACCCCGCTAGTAGCGGGAGAGAACAATGAGCAGTTCTTC
CASSSTPLVAGENNEQFF
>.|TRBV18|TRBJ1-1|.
TGTGCCAGCCGTGCTCCAGGGACTGAAGCTTTCTTT
CASRAPGTEAFF
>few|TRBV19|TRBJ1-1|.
TGTGCCAGTAGTACCTGGACAGCTGGGAACACTGAAGCTTTCTTT
CASSTWTAGNTEAFF
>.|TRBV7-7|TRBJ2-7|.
TGTGCTAGCAGCTTAGCGGCCGGGACTGCCTACGAGCAGTACTTC
CASSLAAGTAYEQYF
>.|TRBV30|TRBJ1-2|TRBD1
TGTGCCTGGAGTCTCCGACAGGGAGGTGGCTACACCTTC
CAWSLRQGGGYTF
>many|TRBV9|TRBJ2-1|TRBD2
TGTGCCAGCAGCACGGGACTAGCGCTTTACAATGAGCAGTTCTTC
CASSTGLALYNEQFF
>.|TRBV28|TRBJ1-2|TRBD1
TGTGCCAGCAGTACCGGGACAGGACCCTATGGCTACACCTTC
CASSTGTGPYGYTF
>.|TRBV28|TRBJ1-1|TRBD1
TGTGCCAGCAGTCTCGGGACAGGACCCTCCGCTGAAGCTTTCTTT
CASSLGTGPSAEAFF
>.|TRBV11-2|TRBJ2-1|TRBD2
TGTGCCAGCAGCACCATGGTCAGCGGGGGGGGTTTCTGGGAGCAGTTCTTC
CASSTMVSGGGFWEQFF
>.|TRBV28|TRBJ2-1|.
TGTGCCAGCAGTTCCTACAGGAGCTCCTACAATGAGCAGTTCTTC
CASSSYRSSYNEQFF
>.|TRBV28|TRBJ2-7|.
TGTGCCAGCAGTCTTAGGGACCGGGAGCCCCCCTACGAGCAGTACTTC
CASSLRDREPPYEQYF
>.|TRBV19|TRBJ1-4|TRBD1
TGTGCCAGTAGTCCGCTTTGGACAGGGATAGGTGAAAAACTGTTTTTT
CASSPLWTGIGEKLFF
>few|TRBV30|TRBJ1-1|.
TGTGCCTGGAACAGGGATACTGAAGCTTTCTTT
CAWNRDTEAFF
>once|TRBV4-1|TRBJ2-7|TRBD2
TGCGCCAGCAGCCAAGACCCCGGGGGGGCGGTGTACGAGCAGTACTTC
CASSQDPGGAVYEQYF
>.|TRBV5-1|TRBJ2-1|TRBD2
TGCGCCAGCAGCCCTGGACTAGCGGGAGTGAAAAATGAGCAGTTCTTC
CASSPGLAGVKNEQFF
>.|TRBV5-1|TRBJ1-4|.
TGCGCCAGCAGCTTGGGAGGGGAGGATAATGAAAAACTGTTTTTT
CASSLGGEDNEKLFF
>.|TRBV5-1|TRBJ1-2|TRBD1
TGCGCCAGCAGCTTGCGGGGGACAGGGGATGGCTACACCTTC
CASSLRGTGDGYTF
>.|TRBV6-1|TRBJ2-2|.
TGTGCCAGCAGTGATTTCGGGAGTGACACCGGGGAGCTGTTTTTT
CASSDFGSDTGELFF
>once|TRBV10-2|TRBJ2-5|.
TGCGCCAGCAGTAGTAATCCGGGAGACTTAGGAGAGACCCAGTACTTC
CASSSNPGDLGETQYF
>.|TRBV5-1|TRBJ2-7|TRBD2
TGCGCCAGCAGTTTTAGCGGGAGCGGCGACGAGCAGTACTTC
CASSFSGSGDEQYF
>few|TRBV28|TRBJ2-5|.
TGTGCCAGCAGTCGCCTCTGGGCGGGACAAGAGACCCAGTACTTC
CASSRLWAGQETQYF
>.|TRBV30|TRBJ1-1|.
TGTGCCTGGAGCCTACAGGGGAACACTGAAGCTTTCTTT
CAWSLQGNTEAFF
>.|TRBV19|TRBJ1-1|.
TGTGCCAGTAGTTTACGTCCAGGGGAGACTGAAGCTTTCTTT
CASSLRPGETEAFF
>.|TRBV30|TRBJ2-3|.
TGTGCCTGGAGCGGGACACAATATACGCAGTATTTT
CAWSGTQYTQYF
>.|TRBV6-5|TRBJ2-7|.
TGTGCCAGCAGTTACTCCAGGGATCCCTACGAGCAGTACTTC
CASSYSRDPYEQYF
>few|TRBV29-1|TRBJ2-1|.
TGCAGCGCCCTCCGGGACACGATAAATGGGGAGCAGTTCTTC
CSALRDTINGEQFF
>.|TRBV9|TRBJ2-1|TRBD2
TGTGCCAGCAGCCGCGGACAGGGGAGAACTAGCGGGAGTACGGCTGAGCAGTTCTTC
CASSRGQGRTSGSTAEQFF
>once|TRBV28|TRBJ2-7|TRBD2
TGTGCCAGCAGTCCTGGACTAGCGGGAGGGATCTACGAGCAGTACTTC
CASSPGLAGGIYEQYF
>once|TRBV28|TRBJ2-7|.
TGTGCCAGTGGTAGGGGGGGGATCTACGAGCAGTACTTC
CASGRGGIYEQYF
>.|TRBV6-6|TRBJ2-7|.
TGTGCCAGCAGTTACCAGCGCCTGCCAAACTACGAGCAGTACTTC
CASSYQRLPNYEQYF
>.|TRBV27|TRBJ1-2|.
TGTGCCAGCAGTTTATCCAGCGTAACTAACTATGGCTACACCTTC
CASSLSSVTNYGYTF
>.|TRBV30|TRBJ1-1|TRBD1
TGTGCCTGGAGTGTTCAGGGGGACACTGAAGCTTTCTTT
CAWSVQGDTEAFF
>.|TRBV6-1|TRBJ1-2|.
TGTGCCAGCAGTGAGCGCACGACTCCAGGAGGCGGCTACACCTTC
CASSERTTPGGGYTF
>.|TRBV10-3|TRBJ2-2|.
TGTGCCATCAGAGCCTTGAAAACCGGGGAGCTGTTTTTT
CAIRALKTGELFF
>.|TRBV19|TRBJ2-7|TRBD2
TGTGCCAGTAGTATGGGACTAGAATACGAGCAGTACTTC
CASSMGLEYEQYF
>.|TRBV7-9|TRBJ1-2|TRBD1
TGTGCCAGCAGCCAACAGGGGTACTATGGCTACACCTTC
CASSQQGYYGYTF
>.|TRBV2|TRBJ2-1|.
TGTGCCAGCAGTGGTATTAGCGGAGGGGGGGGCTACAATGAGCAGTTCTTC
CASSGISGGGGYNEQFF